This T cell receptor (beta chain) was obtained from a study of T-cell memory formation after mild COVID-19. In the study overall: Each donor largely had its own TCR clusters. Findings of the study overall: Among CD4+ contracting clones, most were CM and EM, and CD8+ ones EMRA. Prior to infection, memory already included some responding clones, suggesting cross-reactive memory joined.

Between the trimmed V and J ends, which lost 3 bases and 6 bases, there was a span of 8 bases. Germline CDR1 SQVTM, CDR2 ANQGSEA. The CDR3 sequence is 12 residues long. This clonotype was seen just once. Its antigen is currently unknown. The authors produced TCR alpha and TCR beta cDNA libraries with sample barcodes and UMIs by 5'RACE using constant-segment primers. TCRdb reanalysed the 5' RACE reads using MiXCR and keeps one entry per CDR3 protein. The table shows 350,000 to 500,000 distinct CDR3 sequences, with around a quarter occurring only once. This receptor was identified in an adult woman who had mild COVID-19 (a few samples of this study predate the infection). Cell type and time point are not known. This chain links TRBV29-1 with TRBJ2-2, with D possibly being TRBD1 or TRBD2 (5 bases each). Input material: PBMCs or a T cell subset sorted from them (not recorded which). CDR3 nucleotides: TGCAGCGTTGATATGGGGGCCGGGGAGCTGTTTTTT. Amino acids: CSVDMGAGELFF.